This T cell receptor beta chain was retrieved from a study of T cell clones after liver transplantation. Study as a whole: A pre-transplant mixed lymphocyte reaction with TCRbeta sequencing defined graft-donor-reactive clones followed in post-transplant blood. Patients counted as tolerant after at least one year off all immunosuppression, enzymes not exceeding twice normal.

Sequencing used immunoSEQ multiplex PCR; TCRdb keeps in-frame clones, though not all of them. The table lists about 68,000 clones, nearly 95% of them singletons. The germline V and J ends were trimmed by 3 bases and 2 bases, with 7 bases remaining between them. Germline values: CDR1 KGHSH, CDR2 LQKENI. CDR3 length: 13 residues. The TCR was taken from a human patient who received a liver transplant. Part of the T cell pool may stem from the graft donor. Sample: CD4+ T cells from blood, taken less than 27 months after liver transplant. The chain couples TRBV18 to TRBJ1-2; TRBD1 might be the D (5 bases). The CDR3 DNA follows: TGTGCCAGCTCACCGGGACTGAACTATGGCTACACCTTC. Translated, it gives CASSPGLNYGYTF.